The clone carrying this TCR beta chain came up a few times. What it binds is not known. This sample is drawn from a study of CD8+ T cells in alopecia areata. Sequencing templates came from extracted RNA that was reverse transcribed into cDNA. This table comes from immunoSEQ multiplex PCR, and its TCRdb copy is limited to in-frame clones, with some not included. The sample holds under 250,000 clones, approximately 72% seen once. This CDR3 comprises 12 residues. V lost 4 bases, J lost 5 bases, and 4 bases stayed unmatched. In germline, CDR1 is SQVTM, CDR2 ANQGSEA. General study points: Higher clonality was seen in lesional scalp than in normal scalp, especially in alopecia totalis/universalis. Many expanded lesional clones persisted in scalp and blood during tofacitinib treatment.

Treatment described: oral pan-JAK inhibitor, 5-10 mg twice daily. This clonotype originated in a human donor with alopecia areata. J is TRBJ1-2 and V is TRBV29-1; 7 bases are shared with TRBD1. The sample here was CD4+ T cells sorted from blood, taken at week 44, from a patient treated with tofacitinib. The CDR3 sequence: CSVGDREYGYTF. CDR3 DNA sequence: TGCAGCGTTGGAGACAGGGAGTATGGCTACACCTTC.